Below, 23 T cell receptor beta chains from the same sample are listed, as sequenced in a study of a mutant IDH1 vaccine in newly diagnosed glioma. Here immunoSEQ multiplex PCR was the method, and the copy in TCRdb shows in-frame clones only, minus some. Of about 48,000 clones listed, 79% were seen once; the top ten hold around 6.7%. Their cognate antigens are unknown. Time point denoted: week 35, safety follow-up. Doses consisted of 300 ug of mutant IDH1 20-mer peptide each, paired with topical imiquimod. Material: PBMCs, obtained from a glioma patient whose treatment included an IDH1 peptide vaccine. The source of these receptors is a middle-aged man with glioma.

The genes are TRBV25-1 and TRBJ1-6, with 7 positions matching TRBD1. V shed 0 bases and J 15 bases; nucleotides not matched to a gene: 8. Germline CDR1 and CDR2: MGHDK and SYGVNS. The CDR3 consists of 14 residues. CDR3 nucleotides: TGTGCCAGCAGTGAATACGAGACAGGGAGCCTCCTCCACTTT. This codes for CASSEYETGSLLHF.

The chain is built from TRBV19 and TRBJ1-6; D not resolved. Germline V lookup: CDR1 LNHDA, CDR2 SQIVND (reference sequence). This CDR3 contains 12 residues. The V end lost 4 bases, the J end lost 16 bases, and 14 bases lay between the germline ends. The CDR3 region is CASSTRTGSLHF. CDR3 DNA: TGTGCCAGTAGTACACGGACTGGGTCTCTCCACTTT.

V is TRBV30 and J is TRBJ1-2; tentatively, D is TRBD1 (6 bases). Germline loops: CDR1 GTSNPN, CDR2 SVGIG (reference sequence). Trimming removed 1 base from V and 8 bases from J, with 29 bases in between. The CDR3 loop spans 18 amino acids. In DNA form, the CDR3 reads TGTGCCTGGAGTGGGGCCCGGTTCGGGGGGCAACCGTCTAGCGGCTACACCTTC. Translation: CAWSGARFGGQPSSGYTF.

This clone has just one count. This chain connects TRBV14 to TRBJ1-6, with a possible D match to TRBD1 (5 bases). In germline, CDR1 is SGHDN, CDR2 FVKESK. Trimming took 1 base from V and 0 from J, leaving 16 bases between them. CDR3 length: 19 residues. The DNA for the CDR3 is TGTGCCAGCAGCCAAGGGGGCCCCGTCAGGAGCTCCTATAATTCACCCCTCCACTTT. Residues: CASSQGGPVRSSYNSPLHF.

The gene calls are TRBV30 and TRBJ2-7; tentative D call: TRBD2 (5 bases). The CDR3 consists of 12 residues. Germline-derived CDR1 and CDR2 are GTSNPN and SVGIG (reference sequence). V was pared by 5 bases and J by 0 bases, with 8 bases between. The CDR3, as DNA: TGTGCCTGGTCCCGGGGCTCCTACGAGCAGTACTTC. Its translation is CAWSRGSYEQYF.

This clone was seen a single time. CDR3 nucleotide sequence: TGTGCCAGCAGTGAAGGAGAGGGGTCCGGCTACACCTTC. As protein: CASSEGEGSGYTF. V gene TRBV2 combines with J gene TRBJ1-2; possibly TRBD1 for D (5 bases). The CDR3 consists of 13 residues. Germline lookup yields CDR1 SNHLY and CDR2 FYNNEI. Trimming took off 1 base at V and 8 bases at J, with 11 bases between the two ends.

The chain combines TRBV7-8 with TRBJ1-6, with D tentatively TRBD1 (5 bases). V was pared by 5 bases and J by 10 bases, with 21 bases between. Germline assignment: CDR1 SGHVS and CDR2 FQNEAQ. The CDR3 loop spans 16 amino acids. As DNA, the CDR3 is TGTGCCAGCAGCCCATACAGACTGCCAGGGAAGTCACCCCTCCACTTT. It yields the protein CASSPYRLPGKSPLHF. Full variable domain (rest looked up from reference TRBV7-8 and TRBJ1-6): GAGVSQSPRYKVAKRGQDVALRCDPISGHVSLFWYQQALGQGPEFLTYFQNEAQLDKSGLPSDRFFAERPEGSVSTLKIQRTQQEDSAVYLCASSPYRLPGKSPLHFGNGTRLTVT.

The chain links TRBV27 to TRBJ2-7; D uncertain. This CDR3 has 14 amino acids. V gave up 2 bases and J gave up 3 bases, with 11 bases separating them. Per germline, CDR1 MNHEY and CDR2 SMNVEV (reference sequence). The CDR3 nucleotides are TGTGCCAGCAGTTTAGCTATGGGATTCTACGAGCAGTACTTC. It specifies CASSLAMGFYEQYF.

The DNA of the CDR3 is TGCAGCGTTGGGGGAGAGGGGACGTACGAGCAGTACTTC. It translates to CSVGGEGTYEQYF. This sequence joins TRBV29-1 and TRBJ2-7; either TRBD1 or TRBD2 may supply D (5 bases each). The CDR3 length is 13 residues. Germline V CDR1 and CDR2: SQVTM, ANQGSEA. V lost 4 bases and J lost 4, with 14 bases in between.

By its share, this clone is medium-sized. The junction and the germline gene differ at one end; a read error may be behind it. J is TRBJ2-7 and V is TRBV9; TRBD1 agrees at 7 bases. The CDR3 has 14 amino acids. CDR1 is SGDLS and CDR2 is YYNGEE in the germline V gene. The CDR3 DNA is TGTGCCAGCAGCGTCGGACAGGAATCCTCCGAGCAGTACTTC. Translation: CASSVGQESSEQYF.

The CDR3 protein is CASSYSRPGRDGYTF. The CDR3 DNA reads as TGTGCCAGCAGTTACTCGAGACCGGGGAGAGATGGCTACACCTTC. The chain carries TRBV6-5 and TRBJ1-2; D unresolved. This CDR3 has 15 amino acids. V gave up 0 bases and J gave up 6 bases, with 14 bases separating them. The germline V gene has CDR1 MNHEY and CDR2 SVGAGI.

This chain's CDR3 is CASSLAPPNSPLHF. The CDR3 region has the DNA TGCGCCAGCAGCTTGGCACCTCCTAATTCACCCCTCCACTTT. The rearrangement links TRBV5-1 to TRBJ1-6, with no clear D. The CDR3 length is 14 residues. Germline CDR1 reads SGHRS; CDR2 reads YFSETQ. V was pared by 0 bases and J by 6 bases, with 7 bases between. Drawing the rest from reference TRBV5-1 and TRBJ1-6, the complete variable domain is KAGVTQTPRYLIKTRGQQVTLSCSPISGHRSVSWYQQTPGQGLQFLFEYFSETQRNKGNFPGRFSGRQFSNSRSEMNVSTLELGDSALYLCASSLAPPNSPLHFGNGTRLTVT.

The V call is TRBV2, the J call TRBJ2-1, with D tentatively TRBD1 (5 bases). Trimming removed 7 bases from V and 7 bases from J, with 26 bases in between. Germline values: CDR1 SNHLY, CDR2 FYNNEI. The CDR3 length is 17 residues. The CDR3 is CASTPERTAGRRNEQFF. The DNA for the CDR3 is TGTGCCAGCACTCCCGAGAGGACGGCAGGGCGTAGGAATGAGCAGTTCTTC.

V is TRBV30 and J is TRBJ1-2; tentatively, D is TRBD1 (5 bases). The germline V gene encodes CDR1 GTSNPN and CDR2 SVGIG (reference sequence). Deletions cut 2 bases from V and 9 bases from J, with 13 bases between. The CDR3 contains 12 residues. The CDR3 nucleotides read TGTGCCTGGAGTCCACGGGGGGGGAGCTACACCTTC. Protein product: CAWSPRGGSYTF. Together with reference TRBV30 and TRBJ1-2, the CDR3 gives the full variable domain: SQTIHQWPATLVQPVGSPLSLECTVEGTSNPNLYWYRQAAGRGLQLLFYSVGIGQISSEVPQNLSASRPQDRQFILSSKKLLLSDSGFYLCAWSPRGGSYTFGSGTRLTVV.

The V call is TRBV14, the J call TRBJ2-7; TRBD1 agrees at 7 bases. CDR1 is SGHDN and CDR2 is FVKESK in the germline V gene. The CDR3 length is 13 residues. J lost 2 bases, V lost 5 bases, and 3 bases had no gene match. CDR3 nucleotides: TGTGCCAGCAGCAAGACAGGGCCCTACGAGCAGTACTTC. Translated: CASSKTGPYEQYF.

The chain uses TRBV6-6 and TRBJ2-2; D is unresolved. With 4 bases removed from V and 2 bases from J, the gap between germline ends came to 5 bases. This CDR3 has 13 residues. CDR1 is MNHNY, CDR2 SVGAGI, per germline (reference sequence). CDR3 sequence (DNA): TGTGCCAGCAGTTCAACCAACACCGGGGAGCTGTTTTTT. As protein: CASSSTNTGELFF.

J is TRBJ2-7 and V is TRBV5-5, with 9 bases that match TRBD1. The junction had 7 bases not matched to a gene; V was cut back by 4 bases and J by 5 bases. Germline loops: CDR1 SGHKS, CDR2 YYEKEE (reference sequence). The CDR3 consists of 14 residues. The CDR3 loop is CASSPRDRVHEQYF. CDR3 sequence (DNA): TGTGCCAGCAGCCCCCGGGACAGGGTCCACGAGCAGTACTTC.

The rearrangement uses TRBV2 and TRBJ1-2, with 9 bases that match TRBD1. Trimming cost V 6 bases and J 3 bases; bases outside gene matches: 5. CDR3 length: 14 residues. Germline V gene sequence: CDR1 SNHLY, CDR2 FYNNEI. CDR3 sequence: CASRKQGADYGYTF. DNA of the CDR3: TGTGCCAGCAGAAAACAGGGGGCGGACTATGGCTACACCTTC. Combining the CDR3 with reference TRBV2 and TRBJ1-2 gives the whole variable domain EPEVTQTPSHQVTQMGQEVILRCVPISNHLYFYWYRQILGQKVEFLVSFYNNEISEKSEIFDDQFSVERPDGSNFTLKIRSTKLEDSAMYFCASRKQGADYGYTFGSGTRLTVV.

Here the CDR3 DNA reads TGTGCCAGCAGTGAAGCCCCGGGAGGCCCGGGGCCCCTCCACTTT. The encoded protein is CASSEAPGGPGPLHF. The gene calls are TRBV6-1 and TRBJ1-6; D not certain. V dropped 0 bases and J dropped 13 bases, with 16 bases sitting between them. The germline CDR1 and CDR2 sequences are MNHNS and SASEGT. This CDR3 is built from 15 residues.

V usage is TRBV5-8 and J usage is TRBJ1-5; D gene ambiguous. Germline CDR1 SGHTS, CDR2 YDEGEE. With 0 bases removed from V and 6 bases from J, the gap between germline ends came to 1 base. This CDR3 has 11 residues. This CDR3 is CASSLGQPQHF. The DNA for the CDR3 is TGTGCCAGCAGCTTGGGTCAGCCCCAGCATTTT.

The chain recombines TRBV9 with TRBJ2-7; 7 bases are shared with TRBD1. CDR3 size: 15 residues. V lost 2 bases and J lost 6; bases outside the gene matches: 11. The germline CDR1 and CDR2 sequences are SGDLS and YYNGEE. This chain's CDR3 is CASSVDDRDLPEQYF. Written as DNA, the CDR3 is TGTGCCAGCAGCGTCGACGACAGGGACCTTCCCGAGCAGTACTTC.

The chain carries TRBV5-4 and TRBJ2-7; the match to TRBD1 covers 7 bases. The CDR3 is made up of 13 amino acids. V shed 5 bases, J shed 3 bases, and the junction held 5 bases outside the gene matches. CDR1 and CDR2 from the germline V gene are SGHNT and YYREEE (reference sequence). DNA of the CDR3: TGTGCCAGCAGAGGGGGCTCGGACTACGAGCAGTACTTC. Translating gives CASRGGSDYEQYF.

The CDR3 region has the DNA TGTGCCAGCAGTTACATAGGCAGAGATGAGCAGTTCTTC. This translates into CASSYIGRDEQFF. J is TRBJ2-1 and V is TRBV6-5; no firm D call. With 2 bases removed from V and 8 bases from J, the gap between germline ends came to 10 bases. CDR1 and CDR2 from the germline V gene are MNHEY and SVGAGI. The CDR3 runs 13 residues.